One TCR beta chain is described in this entry. Its recognized antigen is unknown. No much larger clone is present one base from it, and per-base qualities are unavailable. The method was the immunoSEQ multiplex PCR assay. In its TCRdb copy, this immuneACCESS table keeps in-frame sequences only and misses some clones. Where compared with another copy, unresolved V genes explain less than half of these, and the others have no known cause. For this sample there are approximately 90,000 clones; 95% appear just once. The ten largest account for just over 0.25% of the sample. This specimen comes from a study of technical replicates of blood from a handful of donors (dated 2017 in TCRdb). The germline V gene encodes CDR1 SGDLS and CDR2 YYNGEE. From the cysteine through the phenylalanine, the CDR3 covers 14 amino acids. The CDR3 DNA has 42 bases and is translated from base 1. A distance of 14 bases separates the germline ends of V and J, which lose 0 bases and 8 bases respectively.

The chain joins TRBV9 to TRBJ1-1; the D gene is not confidently resolved. The clonotype was recovered from a human donor in good health. Sequencing used T cells isolated from PBMCs. The encoded CDR3 is CASSVGAGLLEAFF. The DNA reads TGTGCCAGCAGCGTAGGAGCAGGTCTGTTAGAAGCTTTCTTT.